These T cell receptor beta chains were read from a single sample in a study of blood T cell repertoires in COVID-19. TCRdb keeps only in-frame clones here, not all; method: immunoSEQ multiplex PCR. The sample yields almost 70,000 clones, 85% to 90% seen once. Sequencing was performed on peripheral blood. The receptors stem from a woman in her forties or fifties with active COVID-19. Both conserved end residues are part of each CDR3. A D gene is named only where the DNA matches it firmly. For some rows the clone size is stated as once, few or many, or as a class when expanded; others skip it.

v_gene,j_gene,abundance,d_gene,CDR3nt,CDR3aa
TRBV2,TRBJ1-4,once,TRBD1,TGTGCCAGCCAACAGACAGGGGAAGCTAATGAAAAACTGTTTTTT,CASQQTGEANEKLFF
TRBV27,TRBJ2-3,NA,NA,TGTGCCAGCAGTTCCCAACCAGGGACTTACACAGATACGCAGTATTTT,CASSSQPGTYTDTQYF
TRBV5-4,TRBJ1-2,NA,NA,TGTGCCAGCAGCTTGGCCGATAGAAATAACTATGGCTACACCTTC,CASSLADRNNYGYTF
TRBV12-5,TRBJ1-5,NA,TRBD1,TGTGCTAGTGGTTTCAGGACAGGGGGCAATCAGCCCCAGCATTTT,CASGFRTGGNQPQHF
TRBV28,TRBJ2-2,NA,TRBD2,TGTGCCAGCATGACCATCTTAGCGGGCACCGGGGAGCTGTTTTTT,CASMTILAGTGELFF
TRBV27,TRBJ2-4,NA,TRBD2,TGTGCCAGCAGTTTACGGGAGGTTGACAAAAACATTCAGTACTTC,CASSLREVDKNIQYF
TRBV20-1,TRBJ2-7,NA,NA,TGCAGTGCTAGAGGGGGGCACGAGCAGTACTTC,CSARGGHEQYF
TRBV29-1,TRBJ2-2,NA,NA,TGCAGCGTTGATTCGGCGGGCACCGGGGAGCTGTTTTTT,CSVDSAGTGELFF
TRBV9,TRBJ1-2,NA,TRBD1,TGTGCCAGCAGCGTAGGGGACAGGGGTTATGGCTACACCTTC,CASSVGDRGYGYTF
TRBV28,TRBJ1-2,NA,NA,TGTGCCAGCAGCCTACGAGGGAGGGTCCCCTATGGCTACACCTTC,CASSLRGRVPYGYTF
TRBV5-1,TRBJ2-1,NA,TRBD1,TGCGCCAGCGGCGACAGGGTCGGTTTTGATGAGCAGTTCTTC,CASGDRVGFDEQFF
TRBV29-1,TRBJ1-2,NA,NA,TGCAGCACACGGGAGCTTAACTATGGCTACACCTTC,CSTRELNYGYTF
TRBV13,TRBJ2-3,NA,TRBD1,TGTGCCAGCAGCTCACCCCAGGGGGCGTCAGATACGCAGTATTTT,CASSSPQGASDTQYF
TRBV19,TRBJ2-5,NA,NA,TGTGCCAGTAGTATGGACGGGAGAGGGGAGACCCAGTACTTC,CASSMDGRGETQYF
TRBV27,TRBJ1-1,NA,NA,TGTGCCAGCAAGGGGAGGGGCACTGAAGCTTTCTTT,CASKGRGTEAFF
TRBV4-1,TRBJ1-2,NA,TRBD1,TGCGCCAGCAGCCAGGACAGGGTATACAGGAACACCTTC,CASSQDRVYRNTF
TRBV3-1/TRBV3-2,TRBJ2-1,NA,TRBD2,TGTGCCAGCAGCCAGTTTGGGGGGGGCAATGAGCAGTTCTTC,CASSQFGGGNEQFF
TRBV11-2,TRBJ2-7,NA,NA,TGTGCCAGCACCACTTTAGAGGTTGGAGACCCCTACGAGCAGTACTTC,CASTTLEVGDPYEQYF
TRBV10-3,TRBJ2-1,NA,TRBD1,TGTGCCATCAGTAAGACAGGGTGGAGCTCCTACAATGAGCAGTTCTTC,CAISKTGWSSYNEQFF
TRBV7-8,TRBJ1-3,NA,NA,TGTGCCAGCAGCCCCAGTCTTTACTCTGGAAACACCATATATTTT,CASSPSLYSGNTIYF
TRBV9,TRBJ2-1,NA,TRBD2,TGTGCCAGCAGCCCTACGACGGGAGGGCCACATGAGCAGTTCTTC,CASSPTTGGPHEQFF
TRBV19,TRBJ2-3,once,TRBD1,TGTGCCAGTAGTTGGCAGGGGGCAGATACGCAGTATTTT,CASSWQGADTQYF
TRBV1,TRBJ2-7,NA,NA,TGCACCAGCAGCCAGTTAGTCCCTAGTATGTACGAGCAGTACTTC,CTSSQLVPSMYEQYF
TRBV28,TRBJ1-2,NA,NA,TGTGCCAGCAGTTTGACAGGACTCGGCCCCAAAAACTATGGCTACACCTTC,CASSLTGLGPKNYGYTF
TRBV9,TRBJ2-5,NA,NA,TGTGCCAGCTCCGCTGAATTTAGCGGTCAAGAGACCCAGTACTTC,CASSAEFSGQETQYF
TRBV7-6,TRBJ1-2,NA,NA,TGTGCCAGCAGCTTAGACCAAGGAGGGATCTATGGCTACACCTTC,CASSLDQGGIYGYTF
TRBV28,TRBJ1-2,NA,TRBD1,TGTGCCAGCAGTAGGGGACAGGGGAACTATGGCTACACCTTC,CASSRGQGNYGYTF
TRBV21-1,TRBJ2-3,NA,NA,TGTGCCAGCAGCAAAGTGGCTCCTAGCGGATTCACAGATACGCAGTATTTT,CASSKVAPSGFTDTQYF
TRBV4-2,TRBJ2-5,NA,NA,TGTGCCAGCAGCCAACCTGGGGCCCCAGAGACCCAGTACTTC,CASSQPGAPETQYF
TRBV30,TRBJ2-7,once,TRBD2,TGTGCCTGGGACCCTTCGTCTAGCGGGGCGGGAGAGCAGTACTTC,CAWDPSSSGAGEQYF
TRBV12-3/TRBV12-4,TRBJ1-1,NA,TRBD1,TGTGCCAGCAATGAGGCAGGGGGCGTAGCTTTCTTT,CASNEAGGVAFF
TRBV4-2,TRBJ2-1,NA,NA,TGTGCCAGCAGCCAAGGACTAGTAGGGCCCAATGAGCAGTTCTTC,CASSQGLVGPNEQFF
TRBV27,TRBJ2-1,NA,TRBD2,TGTGCCAGCAGCATGGGACTAGCGGGAGGAAGCTCCTACAATGAGCAGTTCTTC,CASSMGLAGGSSYNEQFF
TRBV29-1,TRBJ1-1,NA,TRBD1,TGCAGCGTTGACAGGGGGACGTCTGAAGCTTTCTTT,CSVDRGTSEAFF
TRBV7-2,TRBJ2-1,NA,NA,TGTGCCAGCAGCTTAGTTGCGGGGAATGAGCAGTTCTTC,CASSLVAGNEQFF
TRBV5-1,TRBJ2-5,NA,TRBD1,TGCGCCAGCAGCCAGGGGACAGGAGTCCAAGAGACCCAGTACTTC,CASSQGTGVQETQYF
TRBV6-5,TRBJ1-1,NA,TRBD1,TGTGCCAGCAGTTACACGGACAGGGGAGGGAACACTGAAGCTTTCTTT,CASSYTDRGGNTEAFF
TRBV30,TRBJ2-1,medium-sized,TRBD2,TGTGCCTGGAGTGTCCAAATCCACTTACGACTAGCGGGAGGAACCAGCTCCTACAATGAGCAGTTCTTC,CAWSVQIHLRLAGGTSSYNEQFF
TRBV5-1,TRBJ2-5,NA,NA,TGCGCCAGCAGCTTCGGGGGTGGCCAAGAGACCCAGTACTTC,CASSFGGGQETQYF
TRBV18,TRBJ2-7,NA,TRBD2,TGTGCCAGCTCAACCGGGACTAGCGGGAGTATTTCCGAGCAGTACTTC,CASSTGTSGSISEQYF
TRBV5-1,TRBJ2-3,NA,TRBD2,TGCGCCAGCAGCCTGACTAGCGCGACAGATACGCAGTATTTT,CASSLTSATDTQYF
TRBV27,TRBJ2-2,NA,NA,TGTGCCAGCAGTCCGGGACTGTCGACGAACACCGGGGAGCTGTTTTTT,CASSPGLSTNTGELFF
TRBV19,TRBJ2-1,NA,NA,TGTGCCAGTTCCCCAGGACGGGGCAATGAGCAGTTCTTC,CASSPGRGNEQFF
TRBV4-1,TRBJ2-3,once,NA,TGCGCCAGCAGCCAAGAGATGAGGGATACGCAGTATTTT,CASSQEMRDTQYF
TRBV13,TRBJ2-1,few,TRBD2,TGTGCCAGCAGCCCACGGACTAGCCTCTACAATGAGCAGTTCTTC,CASSPRTSLYNEQFF
TRBV6-5,TRBJ2-1,once,NA,TGTGCCAGCAAAAGCGGGACACAGCAGTTCTTC,CASKSGTQQFF
TRBV12-3/TRBV12-4,TRBJ2-5,NA,NA,TGTGCCAGCAGTTTAGAACTAGCTGAGACCCAGTACTTC,CASSLELAETQYF
TRBV29-1,TRBJ2-5,NA,NA,TGCAGCGCTCCCGAGGCCAACCAAGAGACCCAGTACTTC,CSAPEANQETQYF
TRBV24-1,TRBJ2-2,NA,NA,TGTGCCACCAGTGATCTACCTTGGACGGGAAACACCGGGGAGCTGTTTTTT,CATSDLPWTGNTGELFF
TRBV28,TRBJ2-7,NA,NA,TGTGCCAGCAGTTTACCCCCTTCTAGCATCTCCTACGAGCAGTACTTC,CASSLPPSSISYEQYF
TRBV7-3,TRBJ2-7,NA,TRBD2,TGTGCCAGCAGCCCTGGACTAGCATCCTACGAGCAGTACTTC,CASSPGLASYEQYF
TRBV5-1,TRBJ2-1,NA,TRBD2,TGCGCCAGCAGCCCCGGACTAGCGGGAGGGCCGAGTGAGCAGTTCTTC,CASSPGLAGGPSEQFF
TRBV18,TRBJ2-3,once,TRBD2,TGTGCCAGCTCACAGACTAGCGGGAGTGCAGATACGCAGTATTTT,CASSQTSGSADTQYF
TRBV3-1/TRBV3-2,TRBJ1-6,few,TRBD1,TGTGCCAGCAACCTCCTAACAGGGGAGAATTCACCCCTCCACTTT,CASNLLTGENSPLHF
TRBV9,TRBJ2-7,NA,TRBD1,TGTGCCAGCAGCGAGGGACAGGGGGGGTACGAGCAGTACTTC,CASSEGQGGYEQYF
TRBV28,TRBJ1-5,once,TRBD1,TGTGCCAGCAGCCCCCTGACAGGGTCCAGTCAGCCCCAGCATTTT,CASSPLTGSSQPQHF
TRBV19,TRBJ1-2,NA,TRBD1,TGTGCCAGTAGTACAACCCACAGGGGGGACTATGGCTACACCTTC,CASSTTHRGDYGYTF
TRBV3-1/TRBV3-2,TRBJ2-7,once,TRBD2,TGTGCCAGCAGCCAGGGACTAGCAGGAGTGGAGCAGTACTTC,CASSQGLAGVEQYF
TRBV5-1,TRBJ2-5,NA,TRBD2,TGCGCCAGCAGCTTGGCGGCGGGAGCCCCTCAAGAGACCCAGTACTTC,CASSLAAGAPQETQYF